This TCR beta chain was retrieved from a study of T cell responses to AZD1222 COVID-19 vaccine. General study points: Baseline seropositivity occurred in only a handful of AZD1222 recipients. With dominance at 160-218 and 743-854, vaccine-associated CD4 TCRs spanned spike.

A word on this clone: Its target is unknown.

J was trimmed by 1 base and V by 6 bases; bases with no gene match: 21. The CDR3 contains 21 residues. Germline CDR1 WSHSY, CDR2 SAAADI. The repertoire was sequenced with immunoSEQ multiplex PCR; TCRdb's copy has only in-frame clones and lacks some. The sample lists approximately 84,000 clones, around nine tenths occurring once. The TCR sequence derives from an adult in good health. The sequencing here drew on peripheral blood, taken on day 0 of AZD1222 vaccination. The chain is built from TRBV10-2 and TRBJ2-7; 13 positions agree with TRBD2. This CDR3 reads CASRREPKLAGGPGSSYEQYF. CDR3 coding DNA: TGCGCCAGCAGGAGGGAACCAAAACTAGCGGGAGGGCCTGGGTCTTCCTACGAGCAGTACTTC.